The TCR beta chain under discussion was sequenced for a study of cytomegalovirus exposure and HLA in healthy donors. The PCR employed 60 Vbeta primers together with 13 Jbeta primers. Measured with immunoSEQ multiplex PCR; TCRdb has only the in-frame clones, and not every one. Counted here are about 200,000 clones, about 70% occurring once; the ten biggest clones make up approximately 1.8%. With respect to this clone: Its antigen is currently unknown.

Study outcomes and limitations: It emerged from a later analysis that several of the most significant clusters appeared to be linked to common viral pathogens.

V lost 1 base, J lost 2 bases, and 2 bases stayed unmatched. The V gene's germline CDR1 is SGHAT and CDR2 FQNNGV. The CDR3 has 15 amino acids. The sequencing sample was made of PBMCs. The sequence was obtained from a woman aged 25-40 years in good health and CMV-seronegative. The gene calls are TRBV11-2 and TRBJ2-7; 10 nucleotides align to TRBD2. CDR3 in amino acids: CASSLGLAGAYEQYF. The CDR3 DNA reads TGTGCCAGCAGCTTAGGCCTAGCGGGAGCCTACGAGCAGTACTTC.